The 20 T cell receptor beta chains presented below share a single source sample, sequenced in a study of blood T cell repertoires in COVID-19. Data came from immunoSEQ multiplex PCR; TCRdb stores just in-frame clones and leaves some out. The data contain roughly 290,000 clones, 70% to 90% of them seen just once; the ten biggest clones take up roughly an eighth. Material for sequencing was peripheral blood. The origin of the receptors is a woman aged 55-69 years with acute or convalescent COVID-19.

V usage is TRBV7-2 and J usage is TRBJ2-1; 11 nucleotides match TRBD2. From germline, CDR1 is SGHTA and CDR2 FQGNSA. CDR3 length equals 16 residues. V was pared by 4 bases and J by 2 bases, with 4 bases of the junction left unmatched. This CDR3 is CASSSLAGGPYNEQFF. The DNA for the CDR3 is TGTGCCAGCAGCTCGTTAGCGGGGGGGCCCTACAATGAGCAGTTCTTC.

The chain has TRBV7-2 and TRBJ2-1; 10 positions agree with TRBD1. J lost 9 bases, V lost 4 bases, and 6 bases had no gene match. The germline gives CDR1 SGHTA, CDR2 FQGNSA. This CDR3 has 14 residues. Written as DNA, the CDR3 is TGTGCCAGCAGCTCGACCGGGACAGGGGTTGAGCAGTTCTTC. Protein sequence: CASSSTGTGVEQFF.

The chain carries TRBV7-3 and TRBJ2-1; 7 positions agree with TRBD2. Losses at the gene ends were 3 bases for V and 2 bases for J; bases not matched to a gene: 7. CDR1 and CDR2 (germline): SGHTA, FQGTGA. The CDR3 consists of 16 residues. CDR3 amino acids: CASSFARESPYNEQFF. The CDR3 region has the DNA TGTGCCAGCAGCTTTGCGCGGGAGAGCCCCTACAATGAGCAGTTCTTC.

The DNA of the CDR3 is TGTGCCAGCAGCTTAGTGGCGGGAGCCTACGAGCAGTACTTC. Translation: CASSLVAGAYEQYF. This rearrangement joins TRBV7-8 to TRBJ2-7; TRBD2 aligns across 7 bases. This CDR3 is 14 amino acids long. Trimming cost V 1 base and J 2 bases; bases outside gene matches: 2. The germline CDR1 and CDR2 sequences are SGHVS and FQNEAQ.

The rearrangement links TRBV7-9 to TRBJ1-2; D is unclear. The CDR3 extends over 13 amino acids. CDR1 and CDR2 from the germline V gene are SEHNR and FQNEAQ (reference sequence). Trimming stripped 1 base from V and 3 bases from J, with 6 bases between. The CDR3 DNA reads TGTGCCAGCAGCTTAGTACAGCACTATGGCTACACCTTC. Its protein is CASSLVQHYGYTF.

J is TRBJ1-1 and V is TRBV4-1, with 10 bases identical to TRBD1. CDR1 and CDR2 from the germline V gene are MGHRA and YSYEKL. The CDR3 extends over 19 amino acids. Losses at the gene ends were 0 bases for V and 3 bases for J; bases not matched to a gene: 13. Here the CDR3 reads CASSQDYGTGALWDTEAFF. The CDR3 nucleotides are TGCGCCAGCAGCCAAGATTACGGGACAGGGGCCCTTTGGGACACTGAAGCTTTCTTT.

The V call is TRBV29-1, the J call TRBJ2-5; TRBD1 is a possible D gene (6 bases). There are 17 residues in the CDR3. V lost 6 bases to trimming and J lost 4 bases, with 27 bases between them. Germline V CDR1 and CDR2: SQVTM, ANQGSEA. This chain's CDR3 is CSVQKVDHRESRETQYF. In DNA form, the CDR3 reads TGCAGCGTCCAAAAGGTGGATCACAGGGAGTCTCGAGAGACCCAGTACTTC.

This clone was detected once. The chain uses TRBV6-5 and TRBJ1-5, with a possible D match to TRBD1 (6 bases). V dropped 8 bases and J dropped 5 bases, with 13 bases sitting between them. Germline V gene lookup returns CDR1 MNHEY and CDR2 SVGAGI. This CDR3 is built from 13 residues. The CDR3 sequence: CASGRGTDQPQHF. CDR3 bases: TGTGCCAGCGGCAGGGGAACGGATCAGCCCCAGCATTTT.

The rearrangement joins TRBV12-3 or TRBV12-4 to TRBJ1-6; D remains ambiguous. V shed 2 bases and J shed 9 bases, with 8 bases lying between them. This CDR3 contains 13 residues. The CDR3 is CASSLREVSPLHF. The CDR3 DNA reads as TGTGCCAGCAGTTTACGGGAGGTTTCACCCCTCCACTTT.

The chain joins TRBV19 to TRBJ2-7, with 9 bases fitting TRBD1. The CDR3 loop spans 17 amino acids. Germline CDR1 reads LNHDA; CDR2 reads SQIVND (reference sequence). Trimming at V came to 3 bases and at J to 2 bases, leaving 11 bases not matched to a gene. This chain's CDR3 is CASSIRFWTGATYEQYF. The DNA for the CDR3 is TGTGCCAGTAGTATCCGCTTCTGGACAGGGGCTACCTACGAGCAGTACTTC.

V gene TRBV4-2 combines with J gene TRBJ1-4; 7 nucleotides match TRBD1. The CDR3 runs 16 residues. Germline lookup yields CDR1 LGHNA and CDR2 YNFKEQ. V lost 5 bases and J lost 0; bases outside the gene matches: 6. CDR3 residues: CASSSDRLATNEKLFF. The CDR3 nucleotides are TGTGCCAGCAGCTCGGACAGGCTAGCAACTAATGAAAAACTGTTTTTT.

The rearrangement links TRBV6-6 to TRBJ2-2, with 7 bases fitting TRBD1. This CDR3 region has 15 residues. Germline V gene data show CDR1 as MNHNY and CDR2 as SVGAGI (reference sequence). V lost 4 bases and J lost 1; bases outside the gene matches: 3. Here the CDR3 DNA reads TGTGCCAGCAGTTCTAGACAGGGGAACACCGGGGAGCTGTTTTTT. It is translated as CASSSRQGNTGELFF.

The chain is built from TRBV12-3 or TRBV12-4 and TRBJ1-2; D is unclear. With 6 bases removed from V and 8 bases from J, the gap between germline ends came to 16 bases. This CDR3 is built from 13 residues. This chain's CDR3 is CASRAGRSGGYTF. Written as DNA, the CDR3 is TGTGCCAGCAGAGCTGGGCGGAGCGGCGGCTACACCTTC.

The gene calls are TRBV6-2 or TRBV6-3 and TRBJ2-4; 8 nucleotides align to TRBD1. The CDR3 has 16 amino acids. The V and J ends lost 4 bases and 3 bases, in that order; junction bases with no gene match: 8. CDR1 and CDR2 (germline): MNHEY, SVGEGT. The CDR3 nucleotides read TGTGCCAGCAGTTCCAACGCCGGGACAGGCAAAAACATTCAGTACTTC. The encoded protein is CASSSNAGTGKNIQYF.

The chain links TRBV5-1 to TRBJ1-1; a weak D match, TRBD1 (6 bases). This CDR3 contains 14 residues. Germline values: CDR1 SGHRS, CDR2 YFSETQ. Trimming pared 4 bases from V and 5 bases from J, leaving 15 bases between. CDR3 nucleotides: TGCGCCAGCAGCGTCCCGGGACAATTAACTGAAGCTTTCTTT. Translated, it gives CASSVPGQLTEAFF.

The chain joins TRBV28 to TRBJ2-1; D is undetermined. CDR3 size: 16 residues. The germline V gene has CDR1 MDHEN and CDR2 SYDVKM. V was pared by 4 bases and J by 5 bases, with 18 bases between. The CDR3 sequence: CASSSRIRFPHNEQFF. The CDR3 DNA sequence: TGTGCCAGCAGTTCCAGGATCCGGTTCCCCCACAATGAGCAGTTCTTC.

This clone was observed once. The CDR3 bases are TGCGCCAGCAGTCGAAAGGGGGTAGGCTACTTC. Translating it yields CASSRKGVGYF. This chain connects TRBV23-1 to TRBJ2-7; D is possibly TRBD1 (6 bases). TRBV23-1 counts as an open reading frame of uncertain function. There are 11 residues in the CDR3. The germline V and J ends were trimmed by 4 bases and 13 bases, with 14 bases remaining between them.

The chain couples TRBV27 to TRBJ1-1; unclear D gene. Trimming took 6 bases from V and 4 from J, leaving 12 bases between them. Germline V lookup: CDR1 MNHEY, CDR2 SMNVEV (reference sequence). The CDR3 spans 13 residues. The CDR3 spells CASRVLAATEAFF. CDR3 DNA sequence: TGTGCCAGCAGAGTTCTTGCGGCCACTGAAGCTTTCTTT.

The chain recombines TRBV19 with TRBJ2-7, with D possibly matching TRBD1 (6 bases). The CDR3 length is 14 residues. Germline values: CDR1 LNHDA, CDR2 SQIVND (reference sequence). The V gene lost 5 bases and the J gene lost 4 bases, with 15 bases spanning the gap. The CDR3 reads CASSSFRDTYEQYF. In DNA, the CDR3 is TGTGCCAGTAGTTCGTTCCGGGACACTTACGAGCAGTACTTC. The full variable domain, with the rest looked up from reference TRBV19 and TRBJ2-7, is DGGITQSPKYLFRKEGQNVTLSCEQNLNHDAMYWYRQDPGQGLRLIYYSQIVNDFQKGDIAEGYSVSREKKESFPLTVTSAQKNPTAFYLCASSSFRDTYEQYFGPGTRLTVT.

This chain uses TRBV18 with TRBJ1-1; no firm D call. This CDR3 comprises 13 residues. Germline V CDR1 and CDR2: KGHSH, LQKENI. V was clipped by 0 bases and J by 2 bases, with 4 bases between them. The CDR3 here is CASSPPANTEAFF. In DNA, the CDR3 is TGTGCCAGCTCACCACCGGCTAACACTGAAGCTTTCTTT.